This entry is about one T cell receptor beta chain. Its antigen is unidentified. This entry belongs to a study of shared clonotypes between healthy human individuals. Whole-study context: Researchers assigned three CD4 naive, three CD4 memory, two CD8 naive and one CD8 memory plate to each donor. Study results and limitations: Approximately 5% was the fraction of naive CD4 clonotypes found shared across a handful of donors.

The length of the CDR3 is 12 residues. The V and J ends lost 6 bases and 9 bases respectively, with 12 bases between them. The germline gives CDR1 MNHNS, CDR2 SASEGT. Naivety among CD8 cells was defined by CD45RO negativity and positive CCR7 selection, thereby excluding terminally differentiated effector memory CD45RA+ cells. Deep was the level at which the assay was run. Under the authors' procedure: Sequence data from immunoSEQ were junction-only and lacked quality scores; consequently, filtering differed. Sequencing used immunoSEQ multiplex PCR; TCRdb keeps in-frame clones, though not all of them. For V, J and clone size, that table is used; D and trimming come from the DNA. Among 750,000 to 1,000,000 clones listed, nearly 95% were seen once.

This receptor was obtained from a man younger than 45 in good health. The chain carries TRBV6-1 and TRBJ2-1; D may be TRBD2 (6 bases). Sequencing used naive CD8+ T cells sorted from blood. CDR3 sequence (DNA): TGTGCCAGCAGAGGAGGGGTATCTGAGCAGTTCTTC. Translated: CASRGGVSEQFF.